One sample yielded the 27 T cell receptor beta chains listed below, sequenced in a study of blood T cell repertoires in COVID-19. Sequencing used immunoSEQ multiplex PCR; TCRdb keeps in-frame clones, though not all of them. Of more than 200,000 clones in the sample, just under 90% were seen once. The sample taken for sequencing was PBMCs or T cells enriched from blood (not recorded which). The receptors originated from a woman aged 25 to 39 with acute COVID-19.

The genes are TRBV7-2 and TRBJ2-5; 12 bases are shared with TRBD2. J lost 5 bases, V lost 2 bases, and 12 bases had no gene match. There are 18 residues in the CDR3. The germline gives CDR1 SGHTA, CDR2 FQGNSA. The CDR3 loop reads CASSLWPSGGASEETQYF. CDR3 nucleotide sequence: TGTGCCAGCAGCTTATGGCCTAGCGGGGGGGCCTCAGAGGAGACCCAGTACTTC. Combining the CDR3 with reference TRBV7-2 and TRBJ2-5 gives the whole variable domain GAGVSQSPSNKVTEKGKDVELRCDPISGHTALYWYRQSLGQGLEFLIYFQGNSAPDKSGLPSDRFSAERTGGSVSTLTIQRTQQEDSAVYLCASSLWPSGGASEETQYFGPGTRLLVL.

CDR3 DNA: TGTGCCAGCAGCAACCCACCGACAATCGATGAGCAGTTCTTC. This codes for CASSNPPTIDEQFF. The genes are TRBV28 and TRBJ2-1; no reliable D call. V lost 6 bases and J lost 8, with 17 bases in between. There are 14 residues in the CDR3. Germline CDR1 reads MDHEN; CDR2 reads SYDVKM.

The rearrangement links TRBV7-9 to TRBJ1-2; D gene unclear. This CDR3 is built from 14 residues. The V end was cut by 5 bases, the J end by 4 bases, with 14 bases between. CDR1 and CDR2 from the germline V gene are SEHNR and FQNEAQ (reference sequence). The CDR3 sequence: CASSPSGGSYGYTF. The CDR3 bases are TGTGCCAGCAGCCCCTCCGGCGGGTCCTATGGCTACACCTTC.

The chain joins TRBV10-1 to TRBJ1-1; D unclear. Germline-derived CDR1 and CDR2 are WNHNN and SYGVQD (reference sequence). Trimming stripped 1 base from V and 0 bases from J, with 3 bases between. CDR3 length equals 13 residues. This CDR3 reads CASSEYLNTEAFF. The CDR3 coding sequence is TGCGCCAGCAGTGAGTACTTGAACACTGAAGCTTTCTTT.

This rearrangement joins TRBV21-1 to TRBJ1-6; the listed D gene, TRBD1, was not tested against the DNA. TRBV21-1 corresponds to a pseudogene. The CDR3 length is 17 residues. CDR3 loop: CASSIRAGPGANSPLHF. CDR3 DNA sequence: TGTGCCAGCAGCATTCGGGCTGGGCCAGGGGCTAATTCACCCCTCCACTTT.

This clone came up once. The CDR3 loop is CASNLNPLEGYGYTF. DNA of the CDR3: TGTGCCAGCAACCTCAACCCTTTGGAGGGCTATGGCTACACCTTC. The rearrangement joins TRBV28 to TRBJ1-2; D remains ambiguous. The CDR3 spans 15 residues. CDR1 is MDHEN, CDR2 SYDVKM, per germline. V was cut by 7 bases and J by 4 bases, with 19 bases left in between.

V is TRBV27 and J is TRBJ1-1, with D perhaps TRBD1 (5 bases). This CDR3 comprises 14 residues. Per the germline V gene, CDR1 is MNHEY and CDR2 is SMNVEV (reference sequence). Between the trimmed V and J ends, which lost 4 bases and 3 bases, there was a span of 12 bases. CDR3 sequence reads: CASSSGRGDTEAFF. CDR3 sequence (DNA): TGTGCCAGCAGTTCTGGACGGGGGGACACTGAAGCTTTCTTT.

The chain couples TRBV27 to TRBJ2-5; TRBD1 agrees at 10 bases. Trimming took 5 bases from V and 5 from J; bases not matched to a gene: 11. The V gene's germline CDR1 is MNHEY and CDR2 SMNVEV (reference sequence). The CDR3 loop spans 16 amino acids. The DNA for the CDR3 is TGTGCCAGCAGTCCTGAACCGGGACAGGGGCAGGAGACCCAGTACTTC. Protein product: CASSPEPGQGQETQYF.

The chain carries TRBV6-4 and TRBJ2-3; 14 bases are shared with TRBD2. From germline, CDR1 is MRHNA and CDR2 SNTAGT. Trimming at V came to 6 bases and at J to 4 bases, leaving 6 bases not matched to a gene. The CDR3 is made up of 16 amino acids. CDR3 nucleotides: TGTGCCAGCAGCCCGACTAGCGGGGGGGCCGCAGATACGCAGTATTTT. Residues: CASSPTSGGAADTQYF.

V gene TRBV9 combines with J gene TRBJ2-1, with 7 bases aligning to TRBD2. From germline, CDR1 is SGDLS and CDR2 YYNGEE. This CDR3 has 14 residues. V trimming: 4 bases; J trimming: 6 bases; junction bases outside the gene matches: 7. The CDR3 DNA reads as TGTGCCAGCAGCCCCTCTAGCGGAGGCAATGAGCAGTTCTTC. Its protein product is CASSPSSGGNEQFF. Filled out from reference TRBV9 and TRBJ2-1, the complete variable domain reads DSGVTQTPKHLITATGQRVTLRCSPRSGDLSVYWYQQSLDQGLQFLIQYYNGEERAKGNILERFSAQQFPDLHSELNLSSLELGDSALYFCASSPSSGGNEQFFGPGTRLTVL.

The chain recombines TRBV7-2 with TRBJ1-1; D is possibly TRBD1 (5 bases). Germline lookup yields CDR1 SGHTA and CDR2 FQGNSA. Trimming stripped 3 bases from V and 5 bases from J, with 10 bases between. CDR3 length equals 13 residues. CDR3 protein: CASSFSGRTEAFF. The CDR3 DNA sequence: TGTGCCAGCAGCTTTTCAGGGAGGACTGAAGCTTTCTTT.

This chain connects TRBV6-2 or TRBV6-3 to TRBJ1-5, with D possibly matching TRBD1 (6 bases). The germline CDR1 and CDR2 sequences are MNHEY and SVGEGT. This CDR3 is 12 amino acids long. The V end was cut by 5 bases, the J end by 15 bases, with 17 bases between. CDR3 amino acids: CASSPPGTPWHF. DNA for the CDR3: TGTGCCAGCAGTCCCCCGGGGACACCTTGGCATTTT.

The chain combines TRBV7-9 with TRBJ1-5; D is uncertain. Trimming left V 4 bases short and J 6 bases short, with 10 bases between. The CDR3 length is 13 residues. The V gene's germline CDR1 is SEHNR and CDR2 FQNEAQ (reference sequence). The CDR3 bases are TGTGCCAGCAGCTCTAACTTCGGTCAGCCCCAGCATTTT. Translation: CASSSNFGQPQHF.

In DNA form, the CDR3 reads TGTGCCAGCAGCTTTAGCCCCCAGGGCCGCAATCAGCCCCAGCATTTT. Protein product: CASSFSPQGRNQPQHF. V is TRBV7-9 and J is TRBJ1-5, with D possibly TRBD1 on 5 matching bases. CDR3 size: 16 residues. The ends were cut back, 3 bases at V and 2 bases at J, with 14 bases in the middle. CDR1 is SEHNR and CDR2 is FQNEAQ in the germline V gene (reference sequence).

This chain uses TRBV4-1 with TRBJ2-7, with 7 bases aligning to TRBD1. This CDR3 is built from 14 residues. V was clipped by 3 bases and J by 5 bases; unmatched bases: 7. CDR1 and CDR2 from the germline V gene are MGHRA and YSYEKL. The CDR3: CASSQPTTGDEQYF. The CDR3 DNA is TGCGCCAGCAGCCAGCCGACCACAGGGGACGAGCAGTACTTC.

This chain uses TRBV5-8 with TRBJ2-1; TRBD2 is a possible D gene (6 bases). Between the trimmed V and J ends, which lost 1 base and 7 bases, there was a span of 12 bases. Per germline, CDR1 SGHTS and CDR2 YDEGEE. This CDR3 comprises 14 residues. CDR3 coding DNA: TGTGCCAGCAGCTTGTGGAGGGTAGGGAATGAGCAGTTCTTC. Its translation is CASSLWRVGNEQFF.

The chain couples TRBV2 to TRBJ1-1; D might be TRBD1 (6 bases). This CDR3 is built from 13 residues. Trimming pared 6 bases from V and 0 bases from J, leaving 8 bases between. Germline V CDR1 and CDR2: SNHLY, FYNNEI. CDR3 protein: CASRTGLNTEAFF. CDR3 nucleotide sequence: TGTGCCAGCAGAACAGGGTTGAACACTGAAGCTTTCTTT. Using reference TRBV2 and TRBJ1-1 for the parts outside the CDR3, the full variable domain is EPEVTQTPSHQVTQMGQEVILRCVPISNHLYFYWYRQILGQKVEFLVSFYNNEISEKSEIFDDQFSVERPDGSNFTLKIRSTKLEDSAMYFCASRTGLNTEAFFGQGTRLTVV.

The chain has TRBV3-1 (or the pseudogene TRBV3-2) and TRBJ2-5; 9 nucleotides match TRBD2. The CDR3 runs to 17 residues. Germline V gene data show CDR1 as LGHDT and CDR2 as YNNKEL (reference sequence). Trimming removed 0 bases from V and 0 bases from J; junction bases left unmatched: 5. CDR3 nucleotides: TGTGCCAGCAGCCAAGAAGGAGGCGGGGGGGACCAAGAGACCCAGTACTTC. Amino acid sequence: CASSQEGGGGDQETQYF.

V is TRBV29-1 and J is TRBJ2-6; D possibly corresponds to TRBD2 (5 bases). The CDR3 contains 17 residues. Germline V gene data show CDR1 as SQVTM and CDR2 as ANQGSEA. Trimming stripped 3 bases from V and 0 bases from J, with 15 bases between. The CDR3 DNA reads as TGCAGCGTTGAGGGAGACCGGGCGGGCTCTGGGGCCAACGTCCTGACTTTC. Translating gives CSVEGDRAGSGANVLTF.

The CDR3 loop reads CASSPGTIDSQPQHF. DNA of the CDR3: TGCGCCAGCAGCCCTGGGACAATCGACAGTCAGCCCCAGCATTTT. This sequence joins TRBV4-1 and TRBJ1-5; D is possibly TRBD1 (6 bases). CDR1 and CDR2 (germline): MGHRA, YSYEKL. The germline V and J ends were trimmed by 4 bases and 6 bases, with 16 bases remaining between them. The CDR3 is made up of 15 amino acids.

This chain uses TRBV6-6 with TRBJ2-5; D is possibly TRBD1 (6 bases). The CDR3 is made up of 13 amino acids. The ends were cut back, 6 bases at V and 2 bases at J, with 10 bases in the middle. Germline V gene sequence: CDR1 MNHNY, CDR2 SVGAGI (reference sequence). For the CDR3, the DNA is TGTGCCAGCAGGGCGGACAGACAAGAGACCCAGTACTTC. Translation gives CASRADRQETQYF.

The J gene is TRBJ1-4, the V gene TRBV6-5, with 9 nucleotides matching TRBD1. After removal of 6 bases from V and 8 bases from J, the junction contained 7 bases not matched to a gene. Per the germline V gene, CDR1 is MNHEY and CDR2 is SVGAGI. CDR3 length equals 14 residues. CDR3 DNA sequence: TGTGCCAGCAGACCTGGACAGGGGCGGGAAAAACTGTTTTTT. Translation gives CASRPGQGREKLFF.

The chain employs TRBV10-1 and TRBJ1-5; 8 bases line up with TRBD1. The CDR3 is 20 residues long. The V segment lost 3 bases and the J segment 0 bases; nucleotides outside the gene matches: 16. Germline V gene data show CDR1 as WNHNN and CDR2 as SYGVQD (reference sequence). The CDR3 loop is CASSDAHPRGRIYSNQPQHF. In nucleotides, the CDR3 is TGCGCCAGCAGTGATGCTCATCCCAGGGGGCGGATTTATAGCAATCAGCCCCAGCATTTT.

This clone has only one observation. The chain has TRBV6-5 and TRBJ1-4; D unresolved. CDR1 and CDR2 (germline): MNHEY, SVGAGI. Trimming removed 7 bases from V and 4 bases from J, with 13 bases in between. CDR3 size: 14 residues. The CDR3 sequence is CASITGLGNEKLFF. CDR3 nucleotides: TGTGCCAGCATAACCGGACTAGGTAATGAAAAACTGTTTTTT.

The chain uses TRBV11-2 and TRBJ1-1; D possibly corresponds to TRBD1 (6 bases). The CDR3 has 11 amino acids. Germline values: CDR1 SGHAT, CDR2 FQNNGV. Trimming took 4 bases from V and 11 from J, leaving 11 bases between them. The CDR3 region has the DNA TGTGCCAGCAGCTGGGCTAGGGGGGCTTTCTTT. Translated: CASSWARGAFF.

The CDR3 loop is CASSPEGSVFGYTF. The CDR3 nucleotides are TGTGCCAGCAGCCCGGAGGGGTCAGTCTTTGGCTACACCTTC. The chain has TRBV5-4 and TRBJ1-2, with D possibly being TRBD1 (5 bases). The germline V and J ends were trimmed by 4 bases and 7 bases, with 17 bases remaining between them. The CDR3 is 14 amino acids. Germline V CDR1 and CDR2: SGHNT, YYREEE (reference sequence).

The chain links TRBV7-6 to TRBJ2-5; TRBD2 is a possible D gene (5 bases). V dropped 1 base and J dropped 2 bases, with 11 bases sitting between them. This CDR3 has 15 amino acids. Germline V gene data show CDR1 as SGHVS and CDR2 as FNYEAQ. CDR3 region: CASSLDGRRQETQYF. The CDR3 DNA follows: TGTGCCAGCAGCTTAGACGGGCGGAGGCAAGAGACCCAGTACTTC.